The clone carrying this T cell receptor (beta chain) was seen more than once but under ten times. Its specificity is unknown. Germline V lookup: CDR1 LGHDT, CDR2 YNNKEL (reference sequence). The length of the CDR3 is 14 residues. V was clipped by 3 bases and J by 7 bases, with 13 bases between them. TCRdb re-derived calls from the 5' RACE reads in MiXCR, one entry per CDR3 protein. The sample gives roughly 340,000 distinct CDR3 sequences, around 20% of which show up once; roughly 23% is in the top ten. This entry comes from a study of T-cell memory formation after mild COVID-19. Findings of the study overall: Clones from the second wave (peaking day 37) had unconfirmed SARS-CoV-2 specificity.

This rearrangement joins TRBV3-1 to TRBJ1-5; maybe TRBD1 (6 bases). Source material: PBMCs or a T cell subset sorted from them (not recorded which). This clonotype originated in a man aged 18 to 29 who had mild COVID-19 (a few samples of this study predate the infection). Cell type and time point are not known. As DNA, the CDR3 is TGTGCCAGCAGCCATGCAGGGGATCGGCAGCCCCAGCATTTT. Protein product: CASSHAGDRQPQHF.